One and the same sample provided the 10 T cell receptor beta chains below, sequenced in a study of blood T cell repertoires in COVID-19. The table came from immunoSEQ multiplex PCR; TCRdb's copy has only in-frame clones and leaves some out. The table records roughly 220,000 clones, over 70% of them present only once. Material for sequencing was peripheral blood. The receptors were gathered from a woman in her seventies with acute or convalescent COVID-19.

J is TRBJ1-5 and V is TRBV28, with 9 positions matching TRBD1. Germline assignment: CDR1 MDHEN and CDR2 SYDVKM. The CDR3 is made up of 17 amino acids. The V segment lost 6 bases and the J segment 0 bases; nucleotides outside the gene matches: 9. This CDR3 is CASSTQGARDSNQPQHF. CDR3 DNA sequence: TGTGCCAGCAGCACACAGGGGGCGCGGGATAGCAATCAGCCCCAGCATTTT.

This clone was seen more than once but under ten times. This chain links TRBV28 with TRBJ1-5; no reliable D call. The V and J ends lost 6 bases and 7 bases respectively, with 16 bases between them. CDR3 length equals 14 residues. Germline CDR1 MDHEN, CDR2 SYDVKM. CDR3 sequence: CASRPTGSVQPQHF. CDR3 DNA sequence: TGTGCCAGCAGGCCGACCGGGAGCGTGCAGCCCCAGCATTTT. The whole variable domain, filled in from reference TRBV28 and TRBJ1-5, reads DVKVTQSSRYLVKRTGEKVFLECVQDMDHENMFWYRQDPGLGLRLIYFSYDVKMKEKGDIPEGYSVSREKKERFSLILESASTNQTSMYLCASRPTGSVQPQHFGDGTRLSIL.

The chain joins TRBV7-6 to TRBJ2-7; 7 bases match TRBD1. This CDR3 contains 15 residues. Germline CDR1 SGHVS, CDR2 FNYEAQ. The J segment lost 3 bases and the V segment lost 5 bases, leaving 10 bases of the junction unmatched. The DNA for the CDR3 is TGTGCCAGCAGCCTAAAGCCGGGACAGAACTACGAGCAGTACTTC. Amino acids: CASSLKPGQNYEQYF.

The chain uses TRBV6-5 and TRBJ2-2; D remains ambiguous. Between the trimmed V and J ends, which lost 4 bases and 2 bases, there was a span of 8 bases. Looked up from germline, CDR1 is MNHEY and CDR2 is SVGAGI. CDR3 size: 14 residues. CDR3 in DNA: TGTGCCAGCAGTTCTCCAGGCAACACCGGGGAGCTGTTTTTT. It yields the protein CASSSPGNTGELFF.

The chain carries TRBV9 and TRBJ2-2; 7 bases match TRBD1. Germline CDR1 SGDLS, CDR2 YYNGEE. The CDR3 consists of 15 residues. The V segment lost 4 bases and the J segment 1 base; nucleotides outside the gene matches: 4. The CDR3 protein is CASSYRTGNTGELFF. CDR3 DNA: TGTGCCAGCAGCTACAGGACAGGGAACACCGGGGAGCTGTTTTTT.

The rearrangement links TRBV5-4 to TRBJ2-1; D is possibly TRBD2 (5 bases). V was trimmed by 6 bases and J by 2 bases, leaving 9 bases between them. Per the germline V gene, CDR1 is SGHNT and CDR2 is YYREEE (reference sequence). The CDR3 loop spans 13 amino acids. The chain's CDR3 is CASNIGTYNEQFF. CDR3 nucleotide sequence: TGTGCCAGCAATATCGGGACCTACAATGAGCAGTTCTTC.

The sample holds a few counts of this clone. The rearrangement uses TRBV7-2 and TRBJ1-5; 8 nucleotides align to TRBD1. Per the germline V gene, CDR1 is SGHTA and CDR2 is FQGNSA. The trim removed 5 bases at V and 1 base at J, leaving 4 bases unmatched. This CDR3 has 15 residues. CDR3 nucleotides: TGTGCCAGCAGCCCAAGACAGGGGAGCAATCAGCCCCAGCATTTT. It is translated as CASSPRQGSNQPQHF.

This chain connects TRBV2 to TRBJ1-4, with TRBD1 matching over 7 bases. In germline, CDR1 is SNHLY, CDR2 FYNNEI. This CDR3 has 13 residues. The ends lost 1 base at V and 11 bases at J; junction bases unmatched: 4. In DNA form, the CDR3 reads TGTGCCAGCAGTGAAGTCCGGGACAGCAAACTGTTTTTT. Protein: CASSEVRDSKLFF.

The rearrangement joins TRBV9 to TRBJ2-7; D may be TRBD1 (6 bases). The V and J ends lost 4 bases and 0 bases respectively, with 17 bases between them. The V gene's germline CDR1 is SGDLS and CDR2 YYNGEE. The CDR3 has 16 amino acids. The CDR3: CASSSHTGSASYEQYF. The DNA for the CDR3 is TGTGCCAGCAGCTCCCATACAGGGTCCGCCTCCTACGAGCAGTACTTC.

J is TRBJ2-7 and V is TRBV20-1; D is possibly TRBD1 (5 bases). The CDR3 runs 11 residues. Trimming took off 7 bases at V and 5 bases at J, with 12 bases between the two ends. CDR1 and CDR2 (germline): DFQATT, SNEGSKA (reference sequence). Written as DNA, the CDR3 is TGCAGTGGGCTCCAGGGCAACGAGCAGTACTTC. Protein sequence: CSGLQGNEQYF.